This T cell receptor beta chain was observed in a study of identical twins. Study-wide results and limits: Cross-sectional statistical analysis, not tracking of the same donors, underpinned the conclusions. Twins shared beta out-of-frame sequences in excess, but this excess was weaker.

This clonotype has ten or more counts. The antigen is unknown. A template switching step contributed a universal primer site, while unique molecular identifiers were present in the cDNA. TCRdb re-analysed the 5' RACE reads in MiXCR, keeping a single row per CDR3 protein. The sample consists of hundreds of thousands of distinct CDR3 sequences, approximately 8.3% of them appearing once. Germline loops: CDR1 LGHNA, CDR2 YSLEER. This CDR3 has 17 residues. V lost 6 bases and J lost 4; bases outside the gene matches: 9. This sample also appeared in a second study, on yellow fever vaccine responses in identical twins.

The J gene is TRBJ2-3, the V gene TRBV4-3; 14 bases are shared with TRBD2. The TCR was taken from a woman under 30 in good health. Sequencing was carried out using memory (CD45RO+) T cells sorted from blood. CDR3 in amino acids: CASSSGTSGSGADTQYF. The CDR3, as DNA: TGCGCCAGCAGTTCCGGGACTAGCGGGAGCGGTGCAGATACGCAGTATTTT.